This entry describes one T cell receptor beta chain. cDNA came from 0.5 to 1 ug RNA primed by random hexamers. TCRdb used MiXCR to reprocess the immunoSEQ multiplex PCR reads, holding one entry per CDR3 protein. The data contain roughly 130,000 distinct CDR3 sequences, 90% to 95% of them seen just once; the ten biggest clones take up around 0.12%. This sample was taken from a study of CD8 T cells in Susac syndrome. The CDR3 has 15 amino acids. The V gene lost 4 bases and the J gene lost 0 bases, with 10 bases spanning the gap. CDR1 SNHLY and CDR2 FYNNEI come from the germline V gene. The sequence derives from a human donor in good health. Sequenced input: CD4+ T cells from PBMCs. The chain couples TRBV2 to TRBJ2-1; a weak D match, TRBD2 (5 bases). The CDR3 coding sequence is TGTGCCAGCAGTGGAGAGCGGAGCTCCTACAATGAGCAGTTCTTC. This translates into CASSGERSSYNEQFF.